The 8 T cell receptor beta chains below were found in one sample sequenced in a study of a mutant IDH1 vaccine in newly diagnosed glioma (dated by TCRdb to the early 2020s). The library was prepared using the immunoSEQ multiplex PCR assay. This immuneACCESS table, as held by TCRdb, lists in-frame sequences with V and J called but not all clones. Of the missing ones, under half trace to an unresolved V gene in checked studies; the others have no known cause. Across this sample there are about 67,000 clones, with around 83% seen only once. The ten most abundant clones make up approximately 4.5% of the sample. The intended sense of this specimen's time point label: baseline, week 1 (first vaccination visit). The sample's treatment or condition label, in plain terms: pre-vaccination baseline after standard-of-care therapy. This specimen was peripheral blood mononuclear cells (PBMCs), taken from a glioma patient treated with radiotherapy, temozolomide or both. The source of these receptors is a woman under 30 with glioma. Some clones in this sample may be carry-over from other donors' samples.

CDR3 sequence reads: CASGPSGTGNQPQHF. The CDR3 nucleotides read TGTGCTAGTGGGCCTTCCGGGACAGGGAATCAGCCCCAGCATTTT. The chain recombines TRBV12-5 with TRBJ1-5, with 9 bases that match TRBD1. The V gene end was trimmed by 6 bases and the J gene end by 4 bases; junction bases not matched to a gene: 7. Germline CDR1 LGHNT, CDR2 FRNRAP. The CDR3 length is 15 residues.

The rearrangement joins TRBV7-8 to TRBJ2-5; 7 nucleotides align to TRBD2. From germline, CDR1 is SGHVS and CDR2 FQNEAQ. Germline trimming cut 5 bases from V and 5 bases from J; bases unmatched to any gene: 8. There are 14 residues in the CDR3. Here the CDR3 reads CASSPRDYTETQYF. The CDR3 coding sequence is TGTGCCAGCAGCCCTCGGGACTATACGGAGACCCAGTACTTC. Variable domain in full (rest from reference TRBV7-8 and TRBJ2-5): GAGVSQSPRYKVAKRGQDVALRCDPISGHVSLFWYQQALGQGPEFLTYFQNEAQLDKSGLPSDRFFAERPEGSVSTLKIQRTQQEDSAVYLCASSPRDYTETQYFGPGTRLLVL.

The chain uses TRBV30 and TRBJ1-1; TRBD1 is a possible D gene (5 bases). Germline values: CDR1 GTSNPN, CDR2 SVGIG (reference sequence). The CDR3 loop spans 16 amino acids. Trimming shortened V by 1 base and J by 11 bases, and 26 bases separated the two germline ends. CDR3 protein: CAWSAFSDRSRKGAFF. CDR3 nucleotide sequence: TGTGCCTGGAGTGCCTTTTCGGACCGATCCCGAAAGGGGGCTTTCTTT.

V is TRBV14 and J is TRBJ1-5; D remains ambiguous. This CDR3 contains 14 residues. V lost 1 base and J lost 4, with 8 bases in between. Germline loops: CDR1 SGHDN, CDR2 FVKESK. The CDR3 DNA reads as TGTGCCAGCAGCCAAGTGGGGAAAAATCAGCCCCAGCATTTT. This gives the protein CASSQVGKNQPQHF.

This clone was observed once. The CDR3, as DNA: TGTGCCAGTAGTAGGCCGGGACTGTCTAATGAAAAACTGTTTTTT. Translation: CASSRPGLSNEKLFF. This chain links TRBV19 with TRBJ1-4; D is perhaps TRBD1 (5 bases). V was shortened by 4 bases and J by 3 bases, with 12 bases between the two germline ends. CDR1 and CDR2 (germline): LNHDA, SQIVND (reference sequence). The CDR3 contains 15 residues.

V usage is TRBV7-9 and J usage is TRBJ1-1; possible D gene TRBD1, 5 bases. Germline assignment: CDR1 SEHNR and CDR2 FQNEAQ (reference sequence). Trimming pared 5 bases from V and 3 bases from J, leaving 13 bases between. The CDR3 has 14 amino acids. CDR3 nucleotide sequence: TGTGCCAGCAGCCCAATCAGGGCGGACACTGAAGCTTTCTTT. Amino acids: CASSPIRADTEAFF.

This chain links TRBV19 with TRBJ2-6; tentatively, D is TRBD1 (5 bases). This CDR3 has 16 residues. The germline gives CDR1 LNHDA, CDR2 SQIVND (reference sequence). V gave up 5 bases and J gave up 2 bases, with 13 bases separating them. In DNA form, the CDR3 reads TGTGCCAGTAGTTCAACACCAGGGACTGGGGCCAACGTCCTGACTTTC. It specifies CASSSTPGTGANVLTF.

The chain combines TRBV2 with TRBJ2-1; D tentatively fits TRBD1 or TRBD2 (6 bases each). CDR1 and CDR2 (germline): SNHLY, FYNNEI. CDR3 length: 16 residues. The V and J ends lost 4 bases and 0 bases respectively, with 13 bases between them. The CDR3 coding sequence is TGTGCCAGCAGTGTTCTCGGGGGCAGCTCCTACAATGAGCAGTTCTTC. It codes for CASSVLGGSSYNEQFF.